The T cell receptor (beta chain) under discussion was sequenced for a study of monozygotic twins with inflammatory bowel disease. As to this clonotype: The antigen remains unidentified.

Per TCR library, about 3,300 ng of total RNA was used. UMIs containing a 6-nucleotide sample barcode were added via template switching. From the 5' RACE reads, TCRdb lists one entry per CDR3 protein and no DNA. The clone table shows about 380,000 distinct CDR3 sequences, with the ten largest holding just over 2.5%. Whole blood that had not undergone T cell sorting provided the isolated total RNA. CDR1 is SGHTA and CDR2 is FQGTGA in the germline V gene. The CDR3 extends over 15 amino acids. General study findings and limits: Inverse Simpson values showed less TCRbeta diversity in IBD patients than in their healthy co-twins.

Material for sequencing was blood. This TCR came from a human donor with ulcerative colitis or Crohn's disease, or a healthy co-twin of an affected twin (not recorded which). The chain is built from TRBV7-3 and TRBJ1-1. This CDR3 is CASSLILLSDTEAFF.